The TCR beta chain described here comes from a study of response to subunit inactivated influenza vaccine. This clonotype appeared a few times. Its antigen remains unidentified. Each CDR3 protein gets one entry after TCRdb re-called the RT-PCR reads with MiXCR. The sample has 700,000 to 900,000 distinct CDR3 sequences; less than 25% are singletons. The study's findings and limits: Each seasonal flu vaccination may recruit only limited new T cells, authors suggested.

The clonotype was recovered from a man aged 45 to 65 who received an inactivated influenza vaccine. Sequenced here: PBMCs from blood, sampled 5 to 6 days after vaccination.

This CDR3 reads CASSPIAGAEVATQYF. The CDR3 nucleotides are TGTGCCAGCAGTCCCATCGCGGGGGCCGAAGTAGCTACGCAGTATTTT. The chain recombines TRBV6-2 or TRBV6-3 with TRBJ2-3, with D perhaps matching TRBD2 (7 bases). V was pared by 5 bases and J by 8 bases, with 23 bases between. The CDR3 covers 16 residues. The germline V gene has CDR1 MNHEY and CDR2 SVGEGT.